This paragraph reports one T cell receptor (beta chain). What it recognizes is unknown. Germline assignment: CDR1 SEHNR and CDR2 FQNEAQ (reference sequence). This CDR3 has 15 residues. The V end was cut by 4 bases, the J end by 3 bases, with 13 bases between. The TCR alpha and TCR beta cDNA libraries, bearing sample barcodes and UMIs, were generated by 5'RACE using constant-segment primers. TCRdb recomputed calls from the 5' RACE reads with MiXCR, one row per CDR3 protein. The sample has 470,000 or so distinct CDR3 sequences, 15% to 20% seen once. These data come from a study of T-cell memory formation after mild COVID-19. Findings and caveats of the study: Contracting CD4+ clones sat mainly in CM and EM; CD8+ in EMRA. Whereas later expanders leaned CD4+, clones contracting day 15 to 85 showed a balanced CD4/CD8 makeup.

V usage is TRBV7-9 and J usage is TRBJ1-5; D is unresolved. Sequencing was done on a sample of PBMCs or a T cell subset sorted from them (not recorded which). The source is an adult woman who had mild COVID-19 (a few samples of this study predate the infection). Cell type and time point are not known. Here the CDR3 reads CASSSPGGPNQPQHF. The CDR3 nucleotides are TGTGCCAGCAGCTCGCCTGGCGGGCCCAATCAGCCCCAGCATTTT.